The clone carrying this T cell receptor (beta chain) occurred a few times. Its target is not known. The sample originates from a study of T-cell memory formation after mild COVID-19. Study-level results: Several responding clones turned up in pre-infection memory, indicating that cross-reactive memory may have taken part. Among CD4+ contracting clones, most were CM and EM, and CD8+ ones EMRA. Balance between CD4 and CD8 was seen in clones contracting day 15 to 85, and a CD4+ lean was seen in later expanders.

One entry per CDR3 protein results from TCRdb running MiXCR on the 5' RACE reads. Of under 550,000 distinct CDR3 sequences in the sample, around a sixth were seen once. The specimen sequenced was PBMCs or a T cell subset sorted from them (not recorded which). This TCR derives from an adult woman who had mild COVID-19 (a few samples of this study predate the infection). Cell type and time point are not known.

The CDR3 spells CASSPSSAGPREQFF. CDR3 nucleotides: TGTGCCAGCAGCCCCTCTAGCGCTGGACCTCGTGAGCAGTTCTTC. The chain combines TRBV7-9 with TRBJ2-1, with D maybe TRBD2 (6 bases). Between the trimmed V and J ends, which lost 5 bases and 9 bases, there was a span of 20 bases. CDR3 length equals 15 residues. The germline V gene encodes CDR1 SEHNR and CDR2 FQNEAQ (reference sequence).